One and the same sample provided the 25 T cell receptor beta chains below, sequenced in a study of early T cells in non-severe SARS-CoV-2 infection (dated by TCRdb to the early 2020s). The method was 5' RACE. Sequencing was performed on a NextSeq 500. The public reads were run again by TCRdb, first through fastp at Q25 and then through MiXCR, and only productive beta chains were kept. Rows matching on CDR3 protein sequence are summarized as one entry with the most common DNA and genes. This sample is represented by approximately 63,000 distinct CDR3 sequences; 5.5% to 7% of them were singletons. Of the sample, 3% to 4% falls within the top ten clones. Sequencing used whole blood, obtained at baseline. Receptors were obtained from an adult who was a healthcare worker with PCR-confirmed SARS-CoV-2 infection or an uninfected control (not recorded which).

This clonotype has at least ten counts. The rearrangement joins TRBV4-1 to TRBJ2-7, with a tentative D call TRBD2 (6 bases). V lost 3 bases to trimming and J lost 0 bases, with 18 bases between them. CDR1 is MGHRA, CDR2 YSYEKL, per germline. The CDR3 totals 17 residues. The CDR3 DNA sequence: TGCGCCAGCAGCCAGACTCCGGGCTCTAGCGACTCCTACGAGCAGTACTTC. Translating gives CASSQTPGSSDSYEQYF.

The gene calls are TRBV18 and TRBJ2-5; tentatively, D is TRBD2 (6 bases). The CDR3 is 13 amino acids. With 3 bases removed from V and 5 bases from J, the gap between germline ends came to 10 bases. Germline V gene lookup returns CDR1 KGHSH and CDR2 LQKENI. CDR3 sequence (DNA): TGTGCCAGCTCACCCAACGGGGGTGAGACCCAGTACTTC. Translating it yields CASSPNGGETQYF.

This clonotype has ten or more counts. The chain joins TRBV7-8 to TRBJ2-7, with D perhaps TRBD2 (5 bases). In germline, CDR1 is SGHVS, CDR2 FQNEAQ. V lost 1 base to trimming and J lost 5 bases, with 21 bases between them. This CDR3 is built from 17 residues. The CDR3 DNA follows: TGTGCCAGCAGCTTAGAAATGGGCTTCGGGATCGACCACGAGCAGTACTTC. Translated: CASSLEMGFGIDHEQYF.

The chain has TRBV2 and TRBJ1-1; D unclear. CDR1 is SNHLY, CDR2 FYNNEI, per germline. Trimming removed 6 bases at V and 0 bases at J, with 14 bases between. There are 15 residues in the CDR3. In nucleotides, the CDR3 is TGTGCCAGCAGGAACGTATTTAGCATGAACACTGAAGCTTTCTTT. Translating gives CASRNVFSMNTEAFF.

This clonotype was seen at least ten times. The chain employs TRBV12-3 or TRBV12-4 and TRBJ2-1; D gene uncertain. This CDR3 has 11 amino acids. V shed 1 base and J shed 7 bases, with 2 bases lying between them. This CDR3 is CASSLGNEQFF. CDR3 DNA sequence: TGTGCCAGCAGTTTAGGAAATGAGCAGTTCTTC.

This clonotype showed up many times. The rearrangement joins TRBV6-6 to TRBJ2-3; no definite D call. In germline, CDR1 is MNHNY, CDR2 SVGAGI (reference sequence). The length of the CDR3 is 16 residues. V was pared by 6 bases and J by 0 bases, with 16 bases between. The CDR3 region is CASRQKGGWSTDTQYF. CDR3 in DNA: TGTGCCAGCAGGCAGAAGGGTGGATGGAGCACAGATACGCAGTATTTT.

As for this clonotype: At one end the junction does not follow the germline gene, possibly because of a read error. This sequence joins TRBV24-1 and TRBJ2-2; TRBD1 agrees at 10 bases. CDR3 length: 14 amino acids. Germline V CDR1 and CDR2: KGHDR, SFDVKD. DNA of the CDR3: TGTGCCACCCGTGACGGACAGGGGGTCGGGGAGCTGTTTTTT. Translating gives CATRDGQGVGELFF.

This clonotype was counted many times. This rearrangement joins TRBV15 to TRBJ1-1; D is undetermined. V dropped 3 bases and J dropped 9 bases, with 17 bases sitting between them. CDR1 is LNHNV, CDR2 YYDKDF, per germline (reference sequence). The CDR3 consists of 14 residues. DNA for the CDR3: TGTGCCACCAGCAGCCTTGGAGAAGGGCTTAAAGCTTTCTTT. This codes for CATSSLGEGLKAFF.

The CDR3 nucleotides read TGTGCCAGCAGTCTGAGCTCTGGAAACACCATATATTTT. Translated, it gives CASSLSSGNTIYF. The V call is TRBV28, the J call TRBJ1-3; D unresolved. Germline assignment: CDR1 MDHEN and CDR2 SYDVKM. V was clipped by 5 bases and J by 0 bases, with 5 bases between them. This CDR3 comprises 13 residues. The variable domain in full, with the rest retrieved from reference TRBV28 and TRBJ1-3, is DVKVTQSSRYLVKRTGEKVFLECVQDMDHENMFWYRQDPGLGLRLIYFSYDVKMKEKGDIPEGYSVSREKKERFSLILESASTNQTSMYLCASSLSSGNTIYFGEGSWLTVV.

This clonotype was recorded a few times. The V call is TRBV7-2, the J call TRBJ2-7, with D hard to call. This CDR3 is 13 amino acids long. V gave up 5 bases and J gave up 7 bases, with 15 bases separating them. The germline V gene has CDR1 SGHTA and CDR2 FQGNSA. The CDR3 DNA follows: TGTGCCAGCAGCCGTCCCCCTCTCGGGGAGCAGTACTTC. Translated: CASSRPPLGEQYF.

As regards this clonotype: Just one base apart from a much larger clone, this may be a read error. This chain links TRBV20-1 with TRBJ2-7; no clear D. CDR1 and CDR2 (germline): DFQATT, SNEGSKA (reference sequence). The CDR3 totals 14 residues. The CDR3 here is CGARQHLKGYEQYF. Here the CDR3 DNA reads TGCGGTGCTAGACAACACTTGAAGGGATACGAGCAGTACTTC.

This clonotype was seen only a few times. The chain is built from TRBV28 and TRBJ2-5; TRBD2 matches at 7 bases. With V trimmed by 7 bases and J by 1 base, 6 bases remained unmatched. This CDR3 has 14 residues. CDR1 MDHEN and CDR2 SYDVKM come from the germline V gene. The CDR3 sequence: CASTPGGFQETQYF. The DNA for the CDR3 is TGTGCCAGCACCCCGGGAGGCTTCCAAGAGACCCAGTACTTC.

In this sample, this clonotype turned up many times. The chain combines TRBV28 with TRBJ2-7, with 7 bases fitting TRBD1. This CDR3 comprises 15 residues. V lost 8 bases to trimming and J lost 0 bases; unmatched junction nucleotides: 10. Germline CDR1 and CDR2: MDHEN and SYDVKM. The CDR3 nucleotides are TGTGCCAGCCGACTTTCGACAGGGAGCTCCTACGAGCAGTACTTC. This codes for CASRLSTGSSYEQYF.

This clonotype was detected only a few times. This sequence joins TRBV20-1 and TRBJ2-7, with 9 bases identical to TRBD1. This CDR3 contains 12 residues. Germline lookup yields CDR1 DFQATT and CDR2 SNEGSKA (reference sequence). CDR3 nucleotide sequence: TGCATTGGACAGGGGCTCGAGTACGAGCAGTACTTC. Translation gives CIGQGLEYEQYF.

This clonotype has a count of ten or more. The V call is TRBV3-1, the J call TRBJ2-7; 12 bases line up with TRBD2. Per germline, CDR1 LGHDT and CDR2 YNNKEL (reference sequence). This CDR3 spans 16 amino acids. V was pared by 1 base and J by 4 bases, with 5 bases of the junction left unmatched. For the CDR3, the DNA is TGTGCCAGCAGCCAAGCCGGACTAGCGGGACGGTACGAGCAGTACTTC. It specifies CASSQAGLAGRYEQYF.

This clonotype came up many times. The chain joins TRBV10-3 to TRBJ2-5, with D possibly matching TRBD1 (5 bases). Between the trimmed V and J ends, which lost 3 bases and 0 bases, there was a span of 8 bases. Germline CDR1 is ENHRY and CDR2 is SYGVKD. The CDR3 contains 14 residues. This chain's CDR3 is CAISDSTDQETQYF. The CDR3 bases are TGTGCCATCAGTGACTCGACAGACCAAGAGACCCAGTACTTC.

The chain has TRBV29-1 and TRBJ2-3; D is ambiguous. Germline loops: CDR1 SQVTM, CDR2 ANQGSEA. V was clipped by 4 bases and J by 2 bases, with 10 bases between them. This CDR3 has 13 residues. CDR3 amino acids: CSVASDFTDTQYF. CDR3 DNA sequence: TGCAGCGTTGCGAGTGACTTCACAGATACGCAGTATTTT.

CDR3 amino acids: CASSLGGGGETQYF. DNA for the CDR3: TGTGCCAGCAGCTTGGGAGGGGGCGGAGAGACCCAGTACTTC. The chain employs TRBV5-4 and TRBJ2-5; TRBD1 matches 7 bases. The CDR3 is made up of 14 amino acids. The V segment lost 0 bases and the J segment 4 bases; nucleotides outside the gene matches: 3. CDR1 is SGHNT and CDR2 is YYREEE in the germline V gene (reference sequence).

This clonotype occurred many times. The gene calls are TRBV7-6 and TRBJ1-2; 9 bases line up with TRBD1. Germline loops: CDR1 SGHVS, CDR2 FNYEAQ. The J segment lost 4 bases and the V segment lost 5 bases, leaving 8 bases of the junction unmatched. This CDR3 contains 15 residues. Here the CDR3 reads CASSPQTGGSYGYTF. The CDR3 DNA is TGTGCCAGCAGCCCGCAGACAGGGGGTTCCTATGGCTACACCTTC.

V usage is TRBV11-3 and J usage is TRBJ2-2; D possibly corresponds to TRBD1 (6 bases). CDR3 length: 15 amino acids. Germline V gene sequence: CDR1 SGHNT, CDR2 YENEEA. V was shortened by 6 bases and J by 2 bases, with 13 bases between the two germline ends. DNA for the CDR3: TGTGCCAGCAGTTTCGACAGGACTAACACCGGGGAGCTGTTTTTT. This translates into CASSFDRTNTGELFF.

In this sample, this clonotype turned up many times. The chain employs TRBV28 and TRBJ2-1, with TRBD1 identical over 7 bases. The CDR3 spans 14 residues. Germline V gene lookup returns CDR1 MDHEN and CDR2 SYDVKM. V was pared by 7 bases and J by 8 bases, with 11 bases of the junction left unmatched. CDR3: CASIPSTGTDEQFF. The CDR3 nucleotides read TGTGCCAGCATTCCGTCGACAGGGACGGATGAGCAGTTCTTC.

This clonotype was observed a handful of times. The chain is built from TRBV7-8 and TRBJ2-7, with D possibly matching TRBD1 (5 bases). The V gene's germline CDR1 is SGHVS and CDR2 FQNEAQ. Trimming shortened V by 1 base and J by 2 bases, and 9 bases separated the two germline ends. This CDR3 comprises 14 residues. CDR3 sequence reads: CASSLVHRPYEQYF. CDR3 DNA sequence: TGTGCCAGCAGCTTAGTACACAGGCCCTACGAGCAGTACTTC. Together with reference TRBV7-8 and TRBJ2-7, the CDR3 gives the full variable domain: GAGVSQSPRYKVAKRGQDVALRCDPISGHVSLFWYQQALGQGPEFLTYFQNEAQLDKSGLPSDRFFAERPEGSVSTLKIQRTQQEDSAVYLCASSLVHRPYEQYFGPGTRLTVT.

The sample holds a few counts of this clonotype. DNA of the CDR3: TGTGCCAGCAGCGTTGGGTGGGACGAGCAGTACTTC. Translating it yields CASSVGWDEQYF. This rearrangement joins TRBV7-8 to TRBJ2-7; no reliable D call. V lost 5 bases and J lost 5, with 10 bases in between. Germline V gives CDR1 SGHVS, CDR2 FQNEAQ. The CDR3 has 12 amino acids.

This clonotype showed up many times. The chain combines TRBV19 with TRBJ2-7, with no clear D. In germline, CDR1 is LNHDA, CDR2 SQIVND (reference sequence). Trimming took 6 bases from V and 7 from J, leaving 13 bases between them. This CDR3 comprises 12 residues. CDR3 nucleotide sequence: TGTGCCAGTAGCGGTACCTCGGGTGAGCAGTACTTC. This encodes CASSGTSGEQYF.

This clonotype has ten or more counts. This chain uses TRBV29-1 with TRBJ2-2; no clear D gene. The germline V gene has CDR1 SQVTM and CDR2 ANQGSEA. The V and J ends lost 4 bases and 7 bases respectively, with 13 bases between them. The CDR3 has 13 residues. The CDR3 region is CSVVSAPGGELFF. As DNA, the CDR3 is TGCAGCGTTGTGTCAGCCCCTGGCGGGGAGCTGTTTTTT.